The 28 T cell receptor beta chains presented below share a single source sample, sequenced in a study of identical twins. TCRdb passed the 5' RACE reads through MiXCR, listing each CDR3 protein once. The data hold roughly 1.6 million distinct CDR3 sequences, with 32% observed a single time. Sequenced material: cord blood. The origin of the receptors is a newborn girl in good health.

V and J are TRBV4-2 and TRBJ2-3; D ambiguous. The V end lost 0 bases, the J end lost 2 bases, and 12 bases lay between the germline ends. The length of the CDR3 is 16 residues. CDR1 is LGHNA and CDR2 is YNFKEQ in the germline V gene. The CDR3 loop reads CASSQDRQAFTDTQYF. Written as DNA, the CDR3 is TGTGCCAGCAGCCAAGATCGGCAGGCTTTCACAGATACGCAGTATTTT.

The chain uses TRBV11-2 and TRBJ2-4; 8 positions agree with TRBD1. The J call is uncertain, as TRBJ2-7 better fits the DNA end. CDR1 SGHAT and CDR2 FQNNGV come from the germline V gene. This CDR3 region has 13 residues. The CDR3 DNA is TGTGCCAGCAGCCCGCCCGACAGGGGCGAGCAGTACTTC. This encodes CASSPPDRGEQYF.

V and J are TRBV11-2 and TRBJ1-4; tentative D call: TRBD1 (6 bases). Germline values: CDR1 SGHAT, CDR2 FQNNGV. The CDR3 totals 15 residues. Trimming removed 0 bases at V and 8 bases at J, with 13 bases between. The CDR3 DNA follows: TGTGCCAGCAGCTTAGAGGCGTCAAGGGGGGAAAAACTGTTTTTT. It translates to CASSLEASRGEKLFF.

The chain couples TRBV21-1 to TRBJ2-5; the table names TRBD1, a call not compared with the DNA. The DNA end is more similar to TRBJ2-7, so the J call may be wrong. TRBV21-1 is labeled a pseudogene. This CDR3 has 15 amino acids. The DNA for the CDR3 is TGTGCCAGCAGCAAAGCCTTTCGGACGGGGTACGAGCAGTACTTC. Its translation: CASSKAFRTGYEQYF.

The V and J genes are TRBV6-5 and TRBJ2-6; D unclear. The germline gives CDR1 MNHEY, CDR2 SVGAGI. With 0 bases removed from V and 0 bases from J, the gap between germline ends came to 3 bases. The CDR3 is made up of 15 amino acids. CDR3 sequence: CASSYSRSGANVLTF. CDR3 bases: TGTGCCAGCAGTTACTCCCGCTCTGGGGCCAACGTCCTGACTTTC.

This clonotype was observed a few times. The chain joins TRBV12-5 to TRBJ2-5, with 12 bases matching TRBD2. Looked up from germline, CDR1 is LGHNT and CDR2 is FRNRAP. CDR3 length: 18 residues. V gave up 7 bases and J gave up 2 bases; unmatched junction bases: 14. The chain's CDR3 is CASAPRLAGEGGQETQYF. The CDR3 DNA reads as TGTGCTAGTGCCCCCCGACTAGCGGGAGAAGGAGGGCAAGAGACCCAGTACTTC.

This clonotype was observed a handful of times. The V call is TRBV24-1, the J call TRBJ1-1; the D gene is possibly TRBD1 (6 bases). Trimming shortened V by 7 bases and J by 1 base, and 9 bases separated the two germline ends. Germline assignment: CDR1 KGHDR and CDR2 SFDVKD. The CDR3 spans 13 residues. CDR3 in amino acids: CATSEGGNTEAFF. Here the CDR3 DNA reads TGTGCCACCAGCGAGGGGGGGAACACTGAAGCTTTCTTT.

The chain is built from TRBV29-1 and TRBJ1-1, with D possibly TRBD1 on 5 matching bases. This CDR3 contains 13 residues. In germline, CDR1 is SQVTM, CDR2 ANQGSEA. The ends were cut back, 4 bases at V and 4 bases at J, with 13 bases in the middle. The chain's CDR3 is CSVASGGSTEAFF. In DNA, the CDR3 is TGCAGCGTTGCCAGCGGGGGGAGCACTGAAGCTTTCTTT.

This clonotype was detected only a few times. The rearrangement links TRBV9 to TRBJ2-1; 12 nucleotides agree with TRBD2. This CDR3 spans 16 amino acids. With V trimmed by 4 bases and J by 6 bases, 8 bases remained unmatched. The germline V gene has CDR1 SGDLS and CDR2 YYNGEE. Here the CDR3 DNA reads TGTGCCAGCAGCTCCCAACTAGCGGGGGGCCGCAATGAGCAGTTCTTC. Protein: CASSSQLAGGRNEQFF.

Of note for this clonotype: The junction does not match germline at one end; this may be a read error. The genes are TRBV9 and TRBJ2-3; D tentatively reads TRBD1 or TRBD2 (6 bases each). The CDR3 sequence is 17 residues long. CDR1 and CDR2 (germline): SGDLS, YYNGEE. CDR3 coding DNA: TGTACCAGCAGCTCCCCCACCATCTGGGGGGCTAGAGATACGCAGTATTTT. This sequence encodes CTSSSPTIWGARDTQYF.

V and J are TRBV4-1 and TRBJ1-2; D is perhaps TRBD1 (5 bases). Germline assignment: CDR1 MGHRA and CDR2 YSYEKL. V lost 4 bases to trimming and J lost 6 bases, with 12 bases between them. CDR3 length equals 13 residues. This CDR3 is CASSPPGTNGYTF. The CDR3 nucleotides are TGCGCCAGCAGCCCTCCCGGGACCAATGGCTACACCTTC.

This clonotype was counted between two and nine times. The CDR3 sequence is CASSFVLAGGPQFF. In DNA form, the CDR3 reads TGTGCCAGCAGTTTCGTACTAGCGGGGGGCCCACAGTTCTTC. V usage is TRBV27 and J usage is TRBJ2-1, with 12 bases aligning to TRBD2. V was clipped by 3 bases and J by 13 bases; unmatched bases: 7. The CDR3 is made up of 14 amino acids. Germline V gives CDR1 MNHEY, CDR2 SMNVEV (reference sequence).

This clonotype was seen only a few times. J is TRBJ1-1 and V is TRBV27; D ambiguous. The CDR3 spans 15 residues. V lost 5 bases and J 5 bases, leaving 18 bases between the germline ends. Germline CDR1 is MNHEY and CDR2 is SMNVEV (reference sequence). As DNA, the CDR3 is TGTGCCAGCAGTCCTCACCCGTCCCGGTGGACTGAAGCTTTCTTT. It yields the protein CASSPHPSRWTEAFF.

The chain links TRBV12-3 or TRBV12-4 to TRBJ2-3; 12 bases map to TRBD2. J gave up 11 bases and V 5 bases, and 17 bases lay outside the gene matches. This CDR3 is built from 17 residues. The CDR3 region has the DNA TGTGCCAGCAGTCCTCAGTCTAGCGGGAGGGCCACAGATGTGCAGTATTTT. This gives the protein CASSPQSSGRATDVQYF.

This clonotype was counted ten times or more. The rearrangement links TRBV9 to TRBJ2-1, with unresolved D. The CDR3 is 12 amino acids. Germline V lookup: CDR1 SGDLS, CDR2 YYNGEE. V lost 0 bases to trimming and J lost 10 bases, with 8 bases between them. The CDR3 region is CASSVGGTEQFF. As DNA, the CDR3 is TGTGCCAGCAGCGTAGGCGGAACAGAGCAGTTCTTC.

The chain combines TRBV3-1 with TRBJ1-6; no reliable D call. Germline V gene data show CDR1 as LGHDT and CDR2 as YNNKEL (reference sequence). The CDR3 sequence is 15 residues long. The V gene lost 1 base and the J gene lost 9 bases, with 13 bases spanning the gap. The CDR3 nucleotides are TGTGCCAGCAGCCAAGCCGGCCCTAAGGGTTCACCCCTCCACTTT. Protein: CASSQAGPKGSPLHF.

This clonotype was picked up a small number of times. The CDR3 sequence: CANQPGDEQYF. In nucleotides, the CDR3 is TGTGCCAATCAGCCCGGGGATGAGCAGTACTTC. This rearrangement joins TRBV2 to TRBJ2-5, with D perhaps TRBD2 (5 bases). Germline V gene sequence: CDR1 SNHLY, CDR2 FYNNEI. The CDR3 loop spans 11 amino acids. V was clipped by 10 bases and J by 11 bases, with 17 bases between them.

The chain has TRBV7-2 and TRBJ2-3; 7 bases fit TRBD2. In germline, CDR1 is SGHTA, CDR2 FQGNSA. V was pared by 4 bases and J by 6 bases, with 7 bases of the junction left unmatched. This CDR3 comprises 14 residues. Here the CDR3 reads CASSSERGLDTQYF. CDR3 DNA: TGTGCCAGCAGCTCTGAGCGGGGCCTGGATACGCAGTATTTT.

The rearrangement uses TRBV7-2 and TRBJ2-1; D perhaps matches TRBD1 (5 bases). V was pared by 3 bases and J by 7 bases, with 13 bases between. In germline, CDR1 is SGHTA, CDR2 FQGNSA. This CDR3 comprises 14 residues. CDR3 coding DNA: TGTGCCAGCAGCTTCTGGGGCTCTCCTAATGAGCAGTTCTTC. Amino acid sequence: CASSFWGSPNEQFF.

Remarks on this clonotype: At one of its ends the junction is not consistent with the germline gene, which may arise from a read error. The V call is TRBV6-4, the J call TRBJ2-3; possibly TRBD1 or TRBD2 for D (5 bases each). This CDR3 spans 13 amino acids. CDR1 and CDR2 from the germline V gene are MRHNA and SNTAGT. CDR3: CASSDRGTGTQYF. CDR3 DNA sequence: TGTGCCAGCAGTGATCGGGGTACAGGTACGCAGTATTTT.

This clonotype was seen at least ten times. This chain uses TRBV7-2 with TRBJ2-7; 7 nucleotides agree with TRBD2. With 3 bases clipped from V and 1 base from J, the junction kept 3 bases outside the gene matches. CDR3 length: 14 amino acids. The V gene's germline CDR1 is SGHTA and CDR2 FQGNSA. CDR3 nucleotide sequence: TGTGCCAGCAGCTTGGAAGCGGGGTCCTACGAGCAGTACTTC. Translating gives CASSLEAGSYEQYF.

This chain's CDR3 is CASSILAGNGGHNEQFF. The CDR3 bases are TGTGCCAGCAGTATACTAGCGGGAAATGGGGGGCACAATGAGCAGTTCTTC. The chain links TRBV2 to TRBJ2-1; 10 positions match TRBD2. The trim removed 5 bases at V and 5 bases at J, leaving 12 bases unmatched. The germline V gene has CDR1 SNHLY and CDR2 FYNNEI. There are 17 residues in the CDR3.

This clonotype has a single count. The rearrangement joins TRBV25-1 to TRBJ2-6; the D gene is possibly TRBD1 (6 bases). CDR1 is MGHDK, CDR2 SYGVNS, per germline. The germline V and J ends were trimmed by 5 bases and 0 bases, with 20 bases remaining between them. The CDR3 is 19 amino acids. The CDR3 loop is CASSPLQGNLLSGANVLTF. The CDR3 nucleotides read TGTGCCAGCAGTCCTCTACAGGGTAACCTTCTCTCTGGGGCCAACGTCCTGACTTTC. The full variable domain, its missing parts supplied by reference TRBV25-1 and TRBJ2-6, is EADIYQTPRYLVIGTGKKITLECSQTMGHDKMYWYQQDPGMELHLIHYSYGVNSTEKGDLSSESTVSRIRTEHFPLTLESARPSHTSQYLCASSPLQGNLLSGANVLTFGAGSRLTVL.

The V and J genes are TRBV28 and TRBJ2-5, with 11 positions matching TRBD2. Trimming removed 5 bases from V and 11 bases from J; junction bases left unmatched: 19. The CDR3 sequence is 17 residues long. Per the germline V gene, CDR1 is MDHEN and CDR2 is SYDVKM. CDR3 in DNA: TGTGCCAGCAGTCCCGGGACTAGCGGACGCTCCTACAATGAGCAGTACTTC. Translating it yields CASSPGTSGRSYNEQYF.

The V and J genes are TRBV29-1 and TRBJ1-3; D is unresolved. The CDR3 has 13 residues. CDR1 SQVTM and CDR2 ANQGSEA come from the germline V gene. Trimming pared 7 bases from V and 0 bases from J, leaving 10 bases between. CDR3 residues: CSAGPSSGNTIYF. DNA of the CDR3: TGCAGCGCCGGACCCAGCTCTGGAAACACCATATATTTT.

V gene TRBV7-9 combines with J gene TRBJ2-1; 10 nucleotides agree with TRBD2. The CDR3 has 20 amino acids. Per the germline V gene, CDR1 is SEHNR and CDR2 is FQNEAQ (reference sequence). Germline trimming cut 1 base from V and 0 bases from J; bases unmatched to any gene: 12. The CDR3 DNA reads TGTGCCAGCAGCTTAGACCCCCGGGCTAGCGGGGGAAGCTCCTACAATGAGCAGTTCTTC. Its translation: CASSLDPRASGGSSYNEQFF.

This chain connects TRBV27 to TRBJ1-2, with D tentatively TRBD1 (5 bases). Germline-derived CDR1 and CDR2 are MNHEY and SMNVEV (reference sequence). Trimming cost V 5 bases and J 7 bases, with 14 bases left between them. This CDR3 is 13 amino acids long. CDR3 in DNA: TGTGCCAGCAGTGCCGGGACCCCCGGTGGCTACACCTTC. Protein: CASSAGTPGGYTF.

V is TRBV7-9 and J is TRBJ1-5; weak D call: TRBD1 (6 bases). This CDR3 has 15 residues. Germline CDR1 reads SEHNR; CDR2 reads FQNEAQ (reference sequence). Trimming pared 4 bases from V and 3 bases from J, leaving 13 bases between. The CDR3 loop is CASSSSRGPNQPQHF. In nucleotides, the CDR3 is TGTGCCAGCAGCTCAAGCAGGGGCCCCAATCAGCCCCAGCATTTT.